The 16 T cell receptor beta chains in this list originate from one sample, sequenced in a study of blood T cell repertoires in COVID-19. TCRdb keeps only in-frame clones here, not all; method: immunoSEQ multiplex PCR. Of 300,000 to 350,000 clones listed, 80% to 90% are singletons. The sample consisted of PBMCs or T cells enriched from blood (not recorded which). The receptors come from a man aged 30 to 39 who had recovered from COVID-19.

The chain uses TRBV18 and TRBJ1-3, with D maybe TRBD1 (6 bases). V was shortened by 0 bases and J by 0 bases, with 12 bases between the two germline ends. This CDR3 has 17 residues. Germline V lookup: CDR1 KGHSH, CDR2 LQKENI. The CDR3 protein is CASSPPSTGSSGNTIYF. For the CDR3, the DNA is TGTGCCAGCTCACCACCGTCGACAGGTAGCTCTGGAAACACCATATATTTT.

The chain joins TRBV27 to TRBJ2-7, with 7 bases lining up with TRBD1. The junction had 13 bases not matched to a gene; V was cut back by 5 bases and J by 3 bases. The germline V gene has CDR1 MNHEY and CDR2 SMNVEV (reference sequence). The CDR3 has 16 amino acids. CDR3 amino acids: CASSPSTGLLRYEQYF. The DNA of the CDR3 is TGTGCCAGCAGTCCATCGACAGGGCTCCTTCGCTACGAGCAGTACTTC.

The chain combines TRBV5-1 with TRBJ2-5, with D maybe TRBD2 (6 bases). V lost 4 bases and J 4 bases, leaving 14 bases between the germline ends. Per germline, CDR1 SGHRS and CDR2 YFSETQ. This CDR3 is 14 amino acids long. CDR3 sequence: CASSPGGSAETQYF. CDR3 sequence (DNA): TGCGCCAGCAGCCCCGGGGGATCTGCAGAGACCCAGTACTTC.

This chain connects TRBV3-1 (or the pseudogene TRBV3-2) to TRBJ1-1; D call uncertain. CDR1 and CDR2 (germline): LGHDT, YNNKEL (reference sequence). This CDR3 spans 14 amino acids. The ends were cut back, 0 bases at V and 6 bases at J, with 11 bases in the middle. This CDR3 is CASSQDRVFAEAFF. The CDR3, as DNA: TGTGCCAGCAGCCAAGATCGGGTTTTCGCTGAAGCTTTCTTT.

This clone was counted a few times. The CDR3 sequence: CASSPSHGVPTEAFF. The CDR3 DNA is TGCGCCAGCAGCCCCTCACACGGGGTACCCACTGAAGCTTTCTTT. The genes are TRBV5-1 and TRBJ1-1; D remains ambiguous. V was cut by 4 bases and J by 4 bases, with 17 bases left in between. The CDR3 is 15 amino acids. Germline V gene data show CDR1 as SGHRS and CDR2 as YFSETQ. Full variable domain (outside the CDR3, taken from reference TRBV5-1 and TRBJ1-1): KAGVTQTPRYLIKTRGQQVTLSCSPISGHRSVSWYQQTPGQGLQFLFEYFSETQRNKGNFPGRFSGRQFSNSRSEMNVSTLELGDSALYLCASSPSHGVPTEAFFGQGTRLTVV.

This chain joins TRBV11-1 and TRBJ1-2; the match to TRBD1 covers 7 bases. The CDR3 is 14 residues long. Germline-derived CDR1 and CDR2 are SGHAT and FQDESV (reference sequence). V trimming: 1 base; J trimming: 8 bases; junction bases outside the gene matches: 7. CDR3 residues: CASSLGQGIGGYTF. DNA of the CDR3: TGTGCCAGCAGCTTAGGACAGGGTATTGGCGGCTACACCTTC. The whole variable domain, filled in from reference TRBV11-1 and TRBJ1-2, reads EAEVAQSPRYKITEKSQAVAFWCDPISGHATLYWYRQILGQGPELLVQFQDESVVDDSQLPKDRFSAERLKGVDSTLKIQPAELGDSAMYLCASSLGQGIGGYTFGSGTRLTVV.

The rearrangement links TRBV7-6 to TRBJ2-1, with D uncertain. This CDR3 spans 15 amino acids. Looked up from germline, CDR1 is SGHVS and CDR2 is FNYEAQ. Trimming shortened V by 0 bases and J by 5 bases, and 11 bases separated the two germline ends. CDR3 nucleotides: TGTGCCAGCAGCTTAGCGCCGGCGGAAGACAATGAGCAGTTCTTC. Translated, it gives CASSLAPAEDNEQFF.

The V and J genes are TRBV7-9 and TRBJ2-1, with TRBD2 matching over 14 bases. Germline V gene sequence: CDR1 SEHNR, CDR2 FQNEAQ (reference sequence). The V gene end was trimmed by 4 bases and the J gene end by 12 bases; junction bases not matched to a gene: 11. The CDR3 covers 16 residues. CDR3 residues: CASSSSTGTSGGSQFF. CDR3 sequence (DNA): TGTGCCAGCAGCTCAAGCACCGGGACTAGCGGGGGTTCGCAGTTCTTC.

The CDR3: CASSSGAGGSTDTQYF. CDR3 in DNA: TGTGCCAGCAGCTCAGGGGCGGGGGGGAGCACAGATACGCAGTATTTT. The rearrangement joins TRBV7-2 to TRBJ2-3, with 9 bases identical to TRBD2. The CDR3 covers 16 residues. The ends lost 4 bases at V and 0 bases at J; junction bases unmatched: 5. In germline, CDR1 is SGHTA, CDR2 FQGNSA. Using reference TRBV7-2 and TRBJ2-3 for the parts outside the CDR3, the full variable domain is GAGVSQSPSNKVTEKGKDVELRCDPISGHTALYWYRQSLGQGLEFLIYFQGNSAPDKSGLPSDRFSAERTGGSVSTLTIQRTQQEDSAVYLCASSSGAGGSTDTQYFGPGTRLTVL.

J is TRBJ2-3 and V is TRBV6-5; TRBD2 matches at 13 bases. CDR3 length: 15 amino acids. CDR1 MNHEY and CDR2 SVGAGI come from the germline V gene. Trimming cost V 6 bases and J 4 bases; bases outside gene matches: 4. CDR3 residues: CASSQGTSGADTQYF. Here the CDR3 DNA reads TGTGCCAGCAGCCAAGGGACTAGCGGGGCAGATACGCAGTATTTT.

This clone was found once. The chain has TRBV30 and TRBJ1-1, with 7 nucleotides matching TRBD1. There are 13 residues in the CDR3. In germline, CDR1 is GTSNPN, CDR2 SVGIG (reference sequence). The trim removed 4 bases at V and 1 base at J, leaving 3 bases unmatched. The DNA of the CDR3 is TGTGCCTGGACCGGACAGGCGAACACTGAAGCTTTCTTT. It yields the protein CAWTGQANTEAFF. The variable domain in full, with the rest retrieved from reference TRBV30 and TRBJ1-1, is SQTIHQWPATLVQPVGSPLSLECTVEGTSNPNLYWYRQAAGRGLQLLFYSVGIGQISSEVPQNLSASRPQDRQFILSSKKLLLSDSGFYLCAWTGQANTEAFFGQGTRLTVV.

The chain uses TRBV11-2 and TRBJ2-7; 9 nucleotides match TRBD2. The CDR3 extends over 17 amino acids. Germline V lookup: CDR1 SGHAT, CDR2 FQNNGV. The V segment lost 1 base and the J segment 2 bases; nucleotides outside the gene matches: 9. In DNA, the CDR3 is TGTGCCAGCAGCTTAGTGGGGGCTAGCGGGGCTCCCTACGAGCAGTACTTC. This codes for CASSLVGASGAPYEQYF.

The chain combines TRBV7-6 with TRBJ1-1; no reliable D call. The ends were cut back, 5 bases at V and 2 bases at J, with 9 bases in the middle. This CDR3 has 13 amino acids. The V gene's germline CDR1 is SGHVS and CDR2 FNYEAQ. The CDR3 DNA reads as TGTGCCAGCAGCCCCAAAGCTAACACTGAAGCTTTCTTT. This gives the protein CASSPKANTEAFF.

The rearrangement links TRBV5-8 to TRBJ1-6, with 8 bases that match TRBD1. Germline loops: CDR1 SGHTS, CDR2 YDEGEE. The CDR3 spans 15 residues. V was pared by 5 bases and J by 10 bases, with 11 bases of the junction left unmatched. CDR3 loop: CASSFAGQAVSPLHF. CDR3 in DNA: TGTGCCAGCAGTTTTGCGGGACAGGCAGTCTCACCCCTCCACTTT.

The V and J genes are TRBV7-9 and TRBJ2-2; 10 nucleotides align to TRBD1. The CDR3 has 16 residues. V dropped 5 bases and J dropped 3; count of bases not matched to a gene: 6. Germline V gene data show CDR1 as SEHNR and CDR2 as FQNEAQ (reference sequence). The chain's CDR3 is CASSPFGQGDTGELFF. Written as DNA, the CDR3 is TGTGCCAGCAGCCCGTTTGGACAGGGGGACACCGGGGAGCTGTTTTTT.

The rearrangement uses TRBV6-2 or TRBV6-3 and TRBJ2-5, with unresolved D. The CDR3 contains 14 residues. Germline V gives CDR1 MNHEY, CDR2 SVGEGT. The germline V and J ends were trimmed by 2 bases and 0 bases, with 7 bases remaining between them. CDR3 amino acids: CASSYVRYQETQYF. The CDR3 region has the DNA TGTGCCAGCAGTTACGTACGGTACCAAGAGACCCAGTACTTC.